This T cell receptor (beta chain) was recovered during a study of spatial heterogeneity in lung cancer. Time point specified: sample taken at primary tumor resection. Without sorting, whole RNA was sequenced from tumor, nontumor lung or frozen PBMC. One entry per CDR3 protein results from TCRdb running MiXCR on the 5' RACE reads. This table holds about 2,200 distinct CDR3 sequences, roughly a sixth found once. This CDR3 spans 16 amino acids. CDR1 MNHEY and CDR2 SVGEGT come from the germline V gene. The V gene lost 0 bases and the J gene lost 5 bases, with 13 bases spanning the gap. The rearrangement uses TRBV6-2 or TRBV6-3 and TRBJ1-4; D gene ambiguous. The sample consisted of PBMCs, taken at surgery. This receptor was obtained from a male donor with early-stage non-small cell lung cancer. CDR3 protein: CASSYSSGIFNEKLFF. DNA for the CDR3: TGTGCCAGCAGTTACTCGTCCGGGATCTTCAATGAAAAACTGTTTTTT.